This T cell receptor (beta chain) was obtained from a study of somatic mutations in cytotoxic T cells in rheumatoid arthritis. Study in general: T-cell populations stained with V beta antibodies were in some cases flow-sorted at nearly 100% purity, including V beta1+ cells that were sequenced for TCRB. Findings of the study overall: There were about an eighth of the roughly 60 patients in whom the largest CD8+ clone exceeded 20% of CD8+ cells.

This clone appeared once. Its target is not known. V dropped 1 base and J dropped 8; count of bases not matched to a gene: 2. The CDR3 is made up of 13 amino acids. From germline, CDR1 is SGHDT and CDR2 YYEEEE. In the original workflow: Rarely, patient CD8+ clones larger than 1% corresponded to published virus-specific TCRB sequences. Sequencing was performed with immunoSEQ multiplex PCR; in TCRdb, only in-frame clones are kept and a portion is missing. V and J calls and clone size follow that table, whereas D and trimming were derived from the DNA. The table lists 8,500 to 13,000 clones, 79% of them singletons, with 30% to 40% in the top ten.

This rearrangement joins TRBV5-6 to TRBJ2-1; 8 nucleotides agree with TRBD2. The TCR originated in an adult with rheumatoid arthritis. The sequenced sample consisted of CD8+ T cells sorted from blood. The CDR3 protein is CASSLSSGHEQFF. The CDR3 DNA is TGTGCCAGCAGCTTGTCTAGCGGGCATGAGCAGTTCTTC.